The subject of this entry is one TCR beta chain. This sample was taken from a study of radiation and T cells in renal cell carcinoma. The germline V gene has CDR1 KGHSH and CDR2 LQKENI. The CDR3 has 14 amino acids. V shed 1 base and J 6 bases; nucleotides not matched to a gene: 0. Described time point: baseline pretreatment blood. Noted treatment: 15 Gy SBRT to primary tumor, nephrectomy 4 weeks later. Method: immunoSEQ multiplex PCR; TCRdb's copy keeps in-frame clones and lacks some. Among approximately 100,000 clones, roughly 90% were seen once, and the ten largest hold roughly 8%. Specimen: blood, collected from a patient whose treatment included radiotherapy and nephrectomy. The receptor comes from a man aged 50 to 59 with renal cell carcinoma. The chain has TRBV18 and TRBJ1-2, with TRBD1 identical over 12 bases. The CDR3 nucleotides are TGTGCCAGCTCACCACGGGACAGGGGGCATGGCTACACCTTC. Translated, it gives CASSPRDRGHGYTF.